The rows below give T cell receptor beta chains drawn from one sample of a study of cytomegalovirus exposure and HLA in healthy donors. Sequencing was performed with immunoSEQ multiplex PCR; in TCRdb, only in-frame clones are kept and a portion is missing. Of more than 100,000 clones in the sample, over 80% were seen once. What was sequenced was PBMCs. Source of these receptors: a man aged 30-40 years in good health and CMV-seronegative. The CDR3 runs from the conserved cysteine through the conserved F or W. Fields, in order: J gene, D gene, clone size, V gene, CDR3 protein, CDR3 DNA. D genes are given only for firm matches. Clone size, where shown, is once, few, many, or a class for clones that have expanded.

j_call: TRBJ2-7
d_call: -
clone_size: -
v_call: TRBV5-1
cdr3_aa: CASSPSGVYEQYF
cdr3_nt: TGCGCCAGCAGCCCTTCCGGGGTCTACGAGCAGTACTTC

j_call: TRBJ2-7
d_call: -
clone_size: once
v_call: TRBV5-6
cdr3_aa: CASSPQGTYEQYF
cdr3_nt: TGTGCCAGCAGCCCCCAGGGGACCTACGAGCAGTACTTC

j_call: TRBJ2-7
d_call: -
clone_size: -
v_call: TRBV19
cdr3_aa: CASAVSGVGGYEQYF
cdr3_nt: TGTGCCAGCGCCGTATCAGGGGTCGGAGGCTACGAGCAGTACTTC

j_call: TRBJ2-6
d_call: -
clone_size: -
v_call: TRBV7-6
cdr3_aa: CASSPAGWSGANVLTF
cdr3_nt: TGTGCCAGCAGCCCCGCCGGTTGGTCTGGGGCCAACGTCCTGACTTTC

j_call: TRBJ2-1
d_call: TRBD2
clone_size: few
v_call: TRBV5-1
cdr3_aa: CASSSGGIAGGLINEQFF
cdr3_nt: TGCGCCAGCAGCTCCGGGGGGATAGCGGGGGGCCTAATCAATGAGCAGTTCTTC

j_call: TRBJ1-2
d_call: TRBD1
clone_size: -
v_call: TRBV6-5
cdr3_aa: CASTVTPGGYGYTF
cdr3_nt: TGTGCCAGCACAGTTACCCCAGGGGGCTATGGCTACACCTTC

j_call: TRBJ1-4
d_call: TRBD1
clone_size: -
v_call: TRBV10-3
cdr3_aa: CAISGGWTGGHEKLFF
cdr3_nt: TGTGCCATCAGTGGGGGCTGGACAGGGGGCCATGAAAAACTGTTTTTT

j_call: TRBJ2-6
d_call: -
clone_size: -
v_call: TRBV5-6
cdr3_aa: CASSLVIRSSGANGLTF
cdr3_nt: TGTGCCAGCAGCTTGGTCATAAGGTCCTCTGGGGCCAACGGCCTGACTTTC

j_call: TRBJ1-2
d_call: TRBD1
clone_size: -
v_call: TRBV7-2
cdr3_aa: CASSPRQGQTYGYTF
cdr3_nt: TGTGCCAGCAGCCCACGACAGGGTCAGACTTATGGCTACACCTTC

j_call: TRBJ2-7
d_call: TRBD2
clone_size: -
v_call: TRBV7-2
cdr3_aa: CASSLNSGGPSYEQYF
cdr3_nt: TGTGCCAGCAGCTTAAATAGCGGGGGACCCTCCTACGAGCAGTACTTC

j_call: TRBJ2-4
d_call: -
clone_size: -
v_call: TRBV10-3
cdr3_aa: CAIRDTGEDSQYF
cdr3_nt: TGTGCCATCAGAGACACAGGGGAGGACAGTCAGTACTTC

j_call: TRBJ1-3
d_call: -
clone_size: -
v_call: TRBV28
cdr3_aa: CASLKVQGPGNTIYF
cdr3_nt: TGTGCCAGCCTGAAAGTACAGGGTCCCGGAAACACCATATATTTT

j_call: TRBJ2-7
d_call: -
clone_size: -
v_call: TRBV5-1
cdr3_aa: CASSSDRPAYEQYF
cdr3_nt: TGCGCCAGCAGCTCGGACAGACCGGCCTACGAGCAGTACTTC

j_call: TRBJ2-5
d_call: -
clone_size: -
v_call: TRBV7-2
cdr3_aa: CASSSALGETQYF
cdr3_nt: TGTGCCAGCAGCTCCGCTCTCGGGGAGACCCAGTACTTC

j_call: TRBJ1-5
d_call: -
clone_size: -
v_call: TRBV7-2
cdr3_aa: CASSLAYRDQPQHF
cdr3_nt: TGTGCCAGCAGCTTAGCTTACAGGGATCAGCCCCAGCATTTT

j_call: TRBJ2-1
d_call: TRBD2
clone_size: -
v_call: TRBV6-5
cdr3_aa: CASSYSAGGHNEQFF
cdr3_nt: TGTGCCAGCAGTTACTCCGCGGGGGGGCACAATGAGCAGTTCTTC

j_call: TRBJ1-3
d_call: -
clone_size: -
v_call: TRBV7-2
cdr3_aa: CASSLGTGPGNTIYF
cdr3_nt: TGTGCCAGCAGCTTAGGCACAGGGCCAGGAAACACCATATATTTT

j_call: TRBJ2-5
d_call: -
clone_size: -
v_call: TRBV7-2
cdr3_aa: CASSQGLVQETQYF
cdr3_nt: TGTGCCAGCAGTCAGGGGTTGGTACAAGAGACCCAGTACTTC

j_call: TRBJ2-7
d_call: -
clone_size: -
v_call: TRBV19
cdr3_aa: CASSMVGGGEQYF
cdr3_nt: TGTGCCAGTAGTATGGTAGGGGGTGGCGAGCAGTACTTC

j_call: TRBJ1-1
d_call: TRBD1
clone_size: -
v_call: TRBV15
cdr3_aa: CATSRGPGQGAEAFF
cdr3_nt: TGTGCCACCAGCAGAGGGCCGGGACAGGGCGCTGAAGCTTTCTTT

j_call: TRBJ2-7
d_call: -
clone_size: few
v_call: TRBV2
cdr3_aa: CASDPRKAGNTYEQYF
cdr3_nt: TGTGCCAGCGACCCAAGGAAAGCGGGCAATACCTACGAGCAGTACTTC

j_call: TRBJ2-6
d_call: -
clone_size: -
v_call: TRBV6-5
cdr3_aa: CASSYQGTGANGLTF
cdr3_nt: TGTGCCAGCAGTTACCAGGGGACCGGGGCCAACGGCCTGACTTTC

j_call: TRBJ1-6
d_call: -
clone_size: once
v_call: TRBV11-2
cdr3_aa: CASSLAFDNSPLHF
cdr3_nt: TGTGCCAGCAGCTTGGCCTTTGATAATTCACCCCTCCACTTT

j_call: TRBJ2-3
d_call: -
clone_size: -
v_call: TRBV7-2
cdr3_aa: CASSYQAGIDTQYF
cdr3_nt: TGTGCCAGCAGCTACCAGGCGGGGATCGATACGCAGTATTTT

j_call: TRBJ2-3
d_call: -
clone_size: -
v_call: TRBV15
cdr3_aa: CATSSLRGVADTQYF
cdr3_nt: TGTGCCACCAGCTCCCTAAGGGGTGTCGCAGATACGCAGTATTTT

j_call: TRBJ1-2
d_call: -
clone_size: -
v_call: TRBV5-1
cdr3_aa: CASSSHLTRNGYTF
cdr3_nt: TGCGCCAGCAGCTCCCACTTGACAAGGAATGGCTACACCTTC

j_call: TRBJ1-5
d_call: -
clone_size: -
v_call: TRBV7-2
cdr3_aa: CASSPLLANQPQHF
cdr3_nt: TGTGCCAGCAGCCCTCTTTTGGCCAATCAGCCCCAGCATTTT

j_call: TRBJ2-1
d_call: TRBD2
clone_size: -
v_call: TRBV7-7
cdr3_aa: CASSLLAGPTYNEQFF
cdr3_nt: TGTGCCAGCAGCTTATTAGCGGGGCCAACCTACAATGAGCAGTTCTTC

j_call: TRBJ2-5
d_call: -
clone_size: -
v_call: TRBV28
cdr3_aa: CASSLWQGRGQYF
cdr3_nt: TGTGCCAGCAGTTTATGGCAGGGGAGGGGGCAGTACTTC

j_call: TRBJ1-1
d_call: -
clone_size: -
v_call: TRBV5-1
cdr3_aa: CASSLGGLGGMNTEAFF
cdr3_nt: TGCGCCAGCAGCTTAGGAGGCCTTGGAGGGATGAACACTGAAGCTTTCTTT

j_call: TRBJ2-2
d_call: -
clone_size: few
v_call: TRBV27
cdr3_aa: CASSLSSYTGELFF
cdr3_nt: TGTGCCAGCAGTTTATCCTCTTACACCGGGGAGCTGTTTTTT

j_call: TRBJ2-7
d_call: TRBD2
clone_size: -
v_call: TRBV28
cdr3_aa: CASSSQNGGARYEQYF
cdr3_nt: TGTGCCAGCAGTTCACAAAACGGGGGGGCGAGATACGAGCAGTACTTC

j_call: TRBJ2-5
d_call: TRBD2
clone_size: once
v_call: TRBV2
cdr3_aa: CASETSGETQYF
cdr3_nt: TGTGCCAGCGAGACTAGCGGAGAGACCCAGTACTTC

j_call: TRBJ1-1
d_call: TRBD1
clone_size: -
v_call: TRBV5-4
cdr3_aa: CASSLQGTMNTEAFF
cdr3_nt: TGTGCCAGCAGCTTACAGGGGACGATGAACACTGAAGCTTTCTTT

j_call: TRBJ2-3
d_call: -
clone_size: -
v_call: TRBV4-3
cdr3_aa: CASSGGAFGDTQYF
cdr3_nt: TGCGCCAGCAGCGGGGGGGCCTTTGGAGATACGCAGTATTTT

j_call: TRBJ2-3
d_call: -
clone_size: -
v_call: TRBV19
cdr3_aa: CASSNPRGEGTDTQYF
cdr3_nt: TGTGCCAGTAGTAACCCCAGGGGAGAGGGCACAGATACGCAGTATTTT

j_call: TRBJ2-2
d_call: -
clone_size: -
v_call: TRBV7-9
cdr3_aa: CASSLVGRNGELFF
cdr3_nt: TGTGCCAGCAGCTTAGTGGGGAGAAACGGGGAGCTGTTTTTT

j_call: TRBJ1-3
d_call: -
clone_size: -
v_call: TRBV6-1
cdr3_aa: CASSEGRQSSGNTIYF
cdr3_nt: TGTGCCAGCAGTGAAGGTCGACAGAGCTCTGGAAACACCATATATTTT

j_call: TRBJ1-1
d_call: -
clone_size: -
v_call: TRBV29-1
cdr3_aa: CSAYMNTEAFF
cdr3_nt: TGCAGCGCATACATGAACACTGAAGCTTTCTTT

j_call: TRBJ1-2
d_call: -
clone_size: few
v_call: TRBV7-2
cdr3_aa: CASSRQPLSQFYGYTF
cdr3_nt: TGTGCCAGCAGTAGACAGCCCCTCTCCCAATTCTATGGCTACACCTTC

j_call: TRBJ2-7
d_call: TRBD1
clone_size: -
v_call: TRBV14
cdr3_aa: CASSLTISDRGLNEEQYF
cdr3_nt: TGTGCCAGCAGCCTTACCATCTCGGACAGGGGCCTTAACGAAGAGCAGTACTTC

j_call: TRBJ1-2
d_call: TRBD1
clone_size: -
v_call: TRBV14
cdr3_aa: CASSGPGQGREGYTF
cdr3_nt: TGTGCCAGCAGCGGACCGGGACAGGGGCGGGAGGGCTACACCTTC

j_call: TRBJ2-7
d_call: TRBD1
clone_size: -
v_call: TRBV27
cdr3_aa: CASSLQGDWEQYF
cdr3_nt: TGTGCCAGCAGTTTACAGGGGGATTGGGAGCAGTACTTC

j_call: TRBJ2-5
d_call: TRBD1
clone_size: -
v_call: TRBV6-6
cdr3_aa: CASGQGGSVSETQYF
cdr3_nt: TGTGCCAGCGGACAGGGAGGTAGCGTGTCGGAGACCCAGTACTTC

j_call: TRBJ1-5
d_call: TRBD1
clone_size: -
v_call: TRBV2
cdr3_aa: CASGTGEFSNQPQHF
cdr3_nt: TGTGCCAGTGGGACAGGCGAATTTAGCAATCAGCCCCAGCATTTT

j_call: TRBJ1-4
d_call: TRBD1
clone_size: -
v_call: TRBV7-2
cdr3_aa: CASSSQGAGEKLFF
cdr3_nt: TGTGCCAGCAGCTCTCAGGGGGCTGGCGAAAAACTGTTTTTT

j_call: TRBJ2-3
d_call: TRBD2
clone_size: -
v_call: TRBV5-1
cdr3_aa: CASSLVPSGGADTQYF
cdr3_nt: TGCGCCAGCAGCTTGGTTCCTAGCGGGGGGGCAGATACGCAGTATTTT

j_call: TRBJ1-5
d_call: TRBD1
clone_size: once
v_call: TRBV25-1
cdr3_aa: CASSEQGARQPQHF
cdr3_nt: TGTGCCAGCAGTGAACAGGGGGCAAGGCAGCCCCAGCATTTT

j_call: TRBJ1-1
d_call: -
clone_size: -
v_call: TRBV9
cdr3_aa: CASSARPRGLTEAFF
cdr3_nt: TGTGCCAGCAGCGCTAGACCCAGGGGTTTAACTGAAGCTTTCTTT

j_call: TRBJ2-6
d_call: -
clone_size: -
v_call: TRBV6-5
cdr3_aa: CASSPGLAGANVLTF
cdr3_nt: TGTGCCAGCAGCCCGGGTCTGGCTGGGGCCAACGTCCTGACTTTC

j_call: TRBJ2-7
d_call: -
clone_size: -
v_call: TRBV27
cdr3_aa: CASSLTQDSYEQYF
cdr3_nt: TGTGCCAGCAGCCTTACACAGGACTCCTACGAGCAGTACTTC

j_call: TRBJ2-1
d_call: TRBD1
clone_size: once
v_call: TRBV28
cdr3_aa: CASSTTGFHEQFF
cdr3_nt: TGTGCCAGCAGTACGACAGGGTTCCATGAGCAGTTCTTC

j_call: TRBJ2-1
d_call: TRBD2
clone_size: -
v_call: TRBV6-5
cdr3_aa: CASSYTTSDDEQFF
cdr3_nt: TGTGCCAGCAGCTATACCACTAGCGACGATGAGCAGTTCTTC

j_call: TRBJ2-3
d_call: TRBD2
clone_size: -
v_call: TRBV5-1
cdr3_aa: CASSPGLAGGRVVADTQYF
cdr3_nt: TGCGCCAGCAGCCCAGGACTAGCGGGGGGGCGAGTTGTCGCAGATACGCAGTATTTT

j_call: TRBJ2-3
d_call: -
clone_size: -
v_call: TRBV19
cdr3_aa: CASARGTGSTDTQYF
cdr3_nt: TGTGCCAGTGCGCGGGGGACAGGTAGCACAGATACGCAGTATTTT